Each of the 24 T cell receptor beta chains below was sequenced from the same sample in a study of Graves' ophthalmopathy and Graves' hyperthyroidism. Beta-chain TCR CDR3 regions were amplified from RNA transcripts. An opening RT-PCR round employed HTBI primers and preceded a second-round multiplex PCR. TCRdb recomputed calls from the multiplex PCR reads with MiXCR, one row per CDR3 protein. The sample includes approximately 1.2 million distinct CDR3 sequences, less than 45% of them seen just once. The sequencing sample was made of peripheral blood or thyroid tissue (not recorded which). The receptor set was obtained from an adult man with Graves' hyperthyroidism.

This clonotype was seen more than once but under ten times. V and J are TRBV9 and TRBJ1-6; no clear D. The germline V gene encodes CDR1 SGDLS and CDR2 YYNGEE. V was trimmed by 4 bases and J by 0 bases, leaving 20 bases between them. The CDR3 is made up of 19 amino acids. CDR3 in DNA: TGTGCCAGCAGCCCTACGTTGAGTTTGGGGAGCTCCTATAATTCACCCCTCCACTTT. Protein product: CASSPTLSLGSSYNSPLHF.

This clonotype has ten or more counts. The chain has TRBV7-2 and TRBJ1-2; D remains ambiguous. V was clipped by 1 base and J by 4 bases, with 10 bases between them. Germline-derived CDR1 and CDR2 are SGHTA and FQGNSA. This CDR3 has 14 amino acids. The CDR3 bases are TGTGCCAGCAGCTTAGGAGAAAGGAGCTATGGCTACACCTTC. Translation gives CASSLGERSYGYTF.

This clonotype was counted at least ten times. The chain carries TRBV6-5 and TRBJ1-3, with TRBD1 matching over 9 bases. Germline loops: CDR1 MNHEY, CDR2 SVGAGI. V shed 5 bases, J shed 7 bases, and the junction held 3 bases outside the gene matches. This CDR3 is 13 amino acids long. CDR3 residues: CASSQGTGNTIYF. The CDR3 nucleotides read TGTGCCAGCAGTCAGGGGACAGGGAACACCATATATTTT.

In this sample, this clonotype turned up many times. This chain links TRBV15 with TRBJ1-6; D gene ambiguous. The CDR3 is 16 residues long. V lost 5 bases and J 0 bases, leaving 11 bases between the germline ends. Germline CDR1 is LNHNV and CDR2 is YYDKDF (reference sequence). The CDR3 here is CATSGKASSYNSPLHF. The CDR3 nucleotides read TGTGCCACCAGCGGAAAAGCGAGCTCCTATAATTCACCCCTCCACTTT.

This clonotype came up many times. V usage is TRBV20-1 and J usage is TRBJ2-7, with TRBD1 matching 9 bases. The length of the CDR3 is 15 residues. Germline V gene data show CDR1 as DFQATT and CDR2 as SNEGSKA (reference sequence). The J segment lost 3 bases and the V segment lost 0 bases, leaving 6 bases of the junction unmatched. CDR3 region: CSARDRGDRDYEQYF. The CDR3 bases are TGCAGTGCTAGAGATCGGGGGGACAGGGACTACGAGCAGTACTTC.

The chain couples TRBV4-1 to TRBJ2-5, with 10 bases lining up with TRBD2. This CDR3 has 17 amino acids. Germline loops: CDR1 MGHRA, CDR2 YSYEKL. V lost 4 bases and J lost 2; bases outside the gene matches: 10. Here the CDR3 reads CASSRLTGTSEQETQYF. The CDR3 bases are TGCGCCAGCAGCCGACTGACGGGGACTAGCGAACAAGAGACCCAGTACTTC.

The V gene is TRBV6-6, the J gene TRBJ1-1, with unresolved D. The germline V gene encodes CDR1 MNHNY and CDR2 SVGAGI (reference sequence). There are 14 residues in the CDR3. The V and J ends lost 4 bases and 6 bases respectively, with 15 bases between them. Here the CDR3 DNA reads TGTGCCAGCAGTTTCGTCGTAGGGAGGGCTGAAGCTTTCTTT. Encoded protein: CASSFVVGRAEAFF.

The chain couples TRBV30 to TRBJ1-2; D gene uncertain. Looked up from germline, CDR1 is GTSNPN and CDR2 is SVGIG (reference sequence). V dropped 2 bases and J dropped 2 bases, with 12 bases sitting between them. The CDR3 has 14 residues. The CDR3 protein is CAWSIFSQNYGYTF. The CDR3 coding sequence is TGTGCCTGGAGTATATTCAGCCAAAACTATGGCTACACCTTC. Full variable domain (missing parts from reference TRBV30 and TRBJ1-2): SQTIHQWPATLVQPVGSPLSLECTVEGTSNPNLYWYRQAAGRGLQLLFYSVGIGQISSEVPQNLSASRPQDRQFILSSKKLLLSDSGFYLCAWSIFSQNYGYTFGSGTRLTVV.

This clonotype was counted ten times or more. The V and J genes are TRBV7-2 and TRBJ2-5; 10 nucleotides line up with TRBD1. Germline-derived CDR1 and CDR2 are SGHTA and FQGNSA. This CDR3 spans 15 amino acids. The J segment lost 4 bases and the V segment lost 5 bases, leaving 7 bases of the junction unmatched. The CDR3 reads CASSAGTGVGETQYF. The CDR3 region has the DNA TGTGCCAGCAGCGCCGGGACAGGGGTGGGAGAGACCCAGTACTTC.

This clonotype was recorded at least ten times. The J gene is TRBJ2-7, the V gene TRBV9; D is ambiguous. The V and J ends lost 4 bases and 1 base respectively, with 12 bases between them. The CDR3 has 14 amino acids. CDR1 and CDR2 (germline): SGDLS, YYNGEE. The CDR3 coding sequence is TGTGCCAGCAGCCCCCAGAGAGGTTCCTACGAGCAGTACTTC. Residues: CASSPQRGSYEQYF.

This clonotype was found many times. The genes are TRBV25-1 and TRBJ2-2; 13 bases map to TRBD2. The CDR3 runs to 17 residues. V gave up 4 bases and J gave up 5 bases; unmatched junction bases: 7. The germline V gene has CDR1 MGHDK and CDR2 SYGVNS. CDR3 amino acids: CASSGRTSGGWTGELFF. CDR3 nucleotide sequence: TGTGCCAGCAGTGGCAGGACTAGCGGGGGTTGGACCGGGGAGCTGTTTTTT.

This chain uses TRBV29-1 with TRBJ1-2, with D uncertain. Trimming stripped 0 bases from V and 8 bases from J, with 10 bases between. The CDR3 is 12 amino acids. The germline V gene encodes CDR1 SQVTM and CDR2 ANQGSEA. DNA of the CDR3: TGCAGCGTTGAAGAATGGGTAGGAGGCTACACCTTC. It encodes CSVEEWVGGYTF.

The chain has TRBV25-1 and TRBJ1-4; 7 positions agree with TRBD1. The CDR3 is 16 residues long. The V gene end was trimmed by 6 bases and the J gene end by 8 bases; junction bases not matched to a gene: 15. Germline lookup yields CDR1 MGHDK and CDR2 SYGVNS. The CDR3 sequence is CASSRQGGTEKEKLFF. CDR3 nucleotide sequence: TGTGCCAGCAGCCGCCAGGGGGGGACAGAAAAGGAAAAACTGTTTTTT.

CDR3 amino acids: CASSFNGDDQPQHF. CDR3 sequence (DNA): TGTGCCAGCAGTTTTAACGGGGATGACCAGCCCCAGCATTTT. This chain joins TRBV12-3 or TRBV12-4 and TRBJ1-5; no firm D call. Between the trimmed V and J ends, which lost 3 bases and 7 bases, there was a span of 13 bases. The CDR3 has 14 residues.

The chain is built from TRBV19 and TRBJ1-5; D gene ambiguous. The CDR3 covers 13 residues. Trimming shortened V by 9 bases and J by 5 bases, and 14 bases separated the two germline ends. The germline CDR1 and CDR2 sequences are LNHDA and SQIVND (reference sequence). CDR3 DNA sequence: TGTGCCAGCACCATCCGGGGTGATCAGCCCCAGCATTTT. Amino acids: CASTIRGDQPQHF.

The chain links TRBV11-2 to TRBJ2-4; D assignment may be TRBD1 or TRBD2 (5 bases each). This CDR3 is 12 amino acids long. Germline CDR1 is SGHAT and CDR2 is FQNNGV. V was cut by 3 bases and J by 5 bases, with 5 bases left in between. The CDR3 nucleotides are TGTGCCAGCAGCTTGGGGGAAAACATTCAGTACTTC. Residues: CASSLGENIQYF.

The chain carries TRBV7-2 and TRBJ2-7, with a weak D call TRBD2 (6 bases). The J call may be mistaken, given a closer DNA end match to TRBJ2-1. Germline V gene sequence: CDR1 SGHTA, CDR2 FQGNSA. CDR3 size: 14 residues. The CDR3 DNA sequence: TGTGCCAGCATCTCGCTGGGGGGAGCCAATGAGCAGTTCTTC. It is translated as CASISLGGANEQFF.

V usage is TRBV20-1 and J usage is TRBJ2-7, with 10 bases that match TRBD2. Unmatched junction bases numbered 4, after V lost 1 base and J lost 4 bases. Germline V gene data show CDR1 as DFQATT and CDR2 as SNEGSKA (reference sequence). The CDR3 spans 14 residues. The CDR3 loop is CSARGASGSYEQYF. DNA for the CDR3: TGCAGTGCTAGAGGGGCTAGCGGGAGTTACGAGCAGTACTTC.

Many counts were recorded for this clonotype. This chain uses TRBV13 with TRBJ1-1, with 8 nucleotides matching TRBD1. J gave up 3 bases and V 5 bases, and 11 bases lay outside the gene matches. This CDR3 is built from 16 residues. The germline gives CDR1 PRHDT, CDR2 FYEKMQ (reference sequence). CDR3 loop: CASSPNRGQGYTEAFF. CDR3 nucleotides: TGTGCCAGCAGCCCCAACCGAGGACAGGGTTACACTGAAGCTTTCTTT.

This clonotype has just a few counts. The chain combines TRBV10-3 with TRBJ2-7, with TRBD2 matching over 10 bases. The CDR3 is 12 residues long. CDR1 is ENHRY and CDR2 is SYGVKD in the germline V gene. CDR3 region: CGTKREGYEQYF. CDR3 nucleotides: TGTGGCACGAAGCGGGAGGGCTACGAGCAGTACTTC.

Notes on this clonotype: At one of its ends the junction is not consistent with the germline gene, which may arise from a read error. CDR3 in amino acids: CAGSPAEYGQTQYF. The CDR3 DNA sequence: TGCGCCGGCAGCCCAGCGGAGTACGGACAGACCCAGTACTTC. The rearrangement uses TRBV4-3 and TRBJ2-5, with a weak D call TRBD2 (5 bases). From germline, CDR1 is LGHNA and CDR2 YSLEER. The CDR3 is made up of 14 amino acids.

In this sample, this clonotype turned up many times. The V and J genes are TRBV11-2 and TRBJ1-6, with no clear D. The germline V gene encodes CDR1 SGHAT and CDR2 FQNNGV. Trimming shortened V by 2 bases and J by 8 bases, and 10 bases separated the two germline ends. This CDR3 is 14 amino acids long. The CDR3 loop is CASSLRGLDSPLHF. The CDR3, as DNA: TGTGCCAGCAGCTTACGAGGGTTAGATTCACCCCTCCACTTT. Full variable domain (remainder filled in from reference TRBV11-2 and TRBJ1-6): EAGVAQSPRYKIIEKRQSVAFWCNPISGHATLYWYQQILGQGPKLLIQFQNNGVVDDSQLPKDRFSAERLKGVDSTLKIQPAKLEDSAVYLCASSLRGLDSPLHFGNGTRLTVT.

Ten or more counts support this clonotype. V gene TRBV5-1 combines with J gene TRBJ2-7; no firm D call. Germline lookup yields CDR1 SGHRS and CDR2 YFSETQ. The V gene lost 1 base and the J gene lost 5 bases, with 16 bases spanning the gap. CDR3 length: 15 residues. As DNA, the CDR3 is TGCGCCAGCAGCTTGAATGCACATCAAGGCAACGAGCAGTACTTC. Translation: CASSLNAHQGNEQYF.

The J gene is TRBJ2-5, the V gene TRBV20-1; 13 bases align to TRBD2. V lost 6 bases and J lost 2; bases outside the gene matches: 9. This CDR3 region has 16 residues. Germline V CDR1 and CDR2: DFQATT, SNEGSKA (reference sequence). CDR3 region: CSAPRTSGRAQETQYF. The CDR3 DNA reads TGCAGTGCGCCGCGTACTAGCGGGAGGGCACAAGAGACCCAGTACTTC.